The rows below give T cell receptor beta chains drawn from one sample of a study of vaccination effects on CD4 cells after COVID-19. Sequencing used immunoSEQ multiplex PCR; TCRdb keeps in-frame clones, though not all of them. The sample shows about 66,000 clones, about 80% of them seen only once. Antigen specificity for these receptors is unknown. The material was CD4+ T cells from PBMCs cultured with HCoV-OC43 spike peptides, obtained after COVID-19 vaccination. These receptors originate from a human donor who received a COVID-19 vaccine. Both conserved end residues are part of each CDR3. The D gene is left open where the match is weak. Clone size is not always given. Where it is, it says once, few, many or a class for expanded clones.

v_gene,abundance,j_gene,d_gene,CDR3nt,CDR3aa
TRBV10-1,.,TRBJ2-2,.,TGCGCCTCCCCTCGGCAGCCGAACACCGGGGAGCTGTTTTTT,CASPRQPNTGELFF
TRBV4-1,.,TRBJ1-5,.,TGCGCCAGCAGCCAATCGGAGTTTAGAAGCAATCAGCCCCAGCATTTT,CASSQSEFRSNQPQHF
TRBV27,.,TRBJ1-2,TRBD1,TGTGCCAGCAGGACAGGGACAGCTTATGGCTACACCTTC,CASRTGTAYGYTF
TRBV11-2,.,TRBJ1-1,.,TGTGCCAGCAGCCGGGAGGGGGGTTTGCGCACTGAAGCTTTCTTT,CASSREGGLRTEAFF
TRBV7-4,few,TRBJ2-1,TRBD1,TGTGCCAGCAGCATAGGGACAGGGGGCTTGATTGAGCAGTTCTTC,CASSIGTGGLIEQFF
TRBV29-1,few,TRBJ1-2,.,TGCAGCGTTGAAGATTATGGCTACACCTTC,CSVEDYGYTF
TRBV5-1,.,TRBJ2-1,TRBD1,TGCGCCAGCAGAGTGGACAGGGTCGCCTACAATGAGCAGTTCTTC,CASRVDRVAYNEQFF
TRBV5-1,once,TRBJ1-5,TRBD1,TGCGCCAGCAGCACTGGGACAGGGGGCGGCCAGCCCCAGCATTTT,CASSTGTGGGQPQHF
TRBV28,.,TRBJ1-5,TRBD1,TGTGCCAGCAGTTTGACATCGGGACAGAATAGCAATCAGCCCCAGCATTTT,CASSLTSGQNSNQPQHF
TRBV2,.,TRBJ1-1,.,TGTGCCAGCACCTTGGGGGACCTGGGGAACACTGAAGCTTTCTTT,CASTLGDLGNTEAFF
TRBV6-1,once,TRBJ1-1,TRBD1,TGTGCCAGCAGTGAACGGGCAGGGGGGACTGAAGCTTTCTTT,CASSERAGGTEAFF